The following is a TCR beta chain sequence with its context. Antigen unknown. The data derive from a study of Ad26.COV2.S vaccination and SARS-CoV-2 variants. Study information: Sample donor was a member of the COV1001 Ad26.COV2.S trial arm.

TCRdb's table, derived via immunoSEQ multiplex PCR, lists solely in-frame clones and lacks some. The sample carries about 680,000 clones, approximately 88% recorded once. General study results and limits: Comparable non-spike TCR breadth was observed in vaccine and placebo recipients.

Treatment: roughly 18 received Ad26.COV2.S at low or high dose, single or two shots; 5 received placebo; per-sample allocation not given. Samples analyzed were those drawn on day 63 after the first vaccine or placebo injection. SARS-CoV-2 spike from the Wuhan strain was encoded by the vaccine, an Ad26 vector. The TCR sequence derives from a person aged 18 to 59 who received the Ad26.COV2.S COVID-19 vaccine or a placebo. Sequences were derived from peripheral blood, sampled in a trial of Ad26.COV2.S vaccine versus placebo.

In nucleotides, the CDR3 is TGTGCCAGCAGTTTTCCCGGGGCCGTTGCTAACTATGGCTACACCTTC. Translated: CASSFPGAVANYGYTF. The chain has TRBV6-6 and TRBJ1-2; weak D call: TRBD1 (5 bases). The CDR3 spans 16 residues. The V end was cut by 4 bases, the J end by 0 bases, with 15 bases between. CDR1 MNHNY and CDR2 SVGAGI come from the germline V gene (reference sequence).